This is a list of T cell receptor beta chains from one sample in a study of blood T cell repertoires in COVID-19. Method: immunoSEQ multiplex PCR; TCRdb's copy keeps in-frame clones and lacks some. The data show about 140,000 clones, about four fifths seen once. Sequences were obtained from peripheral blood. These receptors were collected from a human donor in a cohort sampled during active COVID-19. The CDR3 runs from the conserved cysteine through the conserved F or W. Fields, in order: V gene, D gene, clone size, J gene, CDR3 protein, CDR3 DNA. The D gene is left open where the match is weak. Where a row states a size, it is once, few, many or the class of an expanded clone; other rows omit it.

TRBV4-3,TRBD1,-,TRBJ1-2,CASSPLQGRYGYTF,TGCGCCAGCAGCCCCCTACAGGGGAGGTATGGCTACACCTTC
TRBV5-1,TRBD2,-,TRBJ2-5,CASSLELAGGGPETQYF,TGCGCCAGCAGCTTGGAGCTAGCGGGAGGCGGTCCAGAGACCCAGTACTTC
TRBV7-9,TRBD1,-,TRBJ2-5,CASSSPGQKETQYF,TGTGCCAGCAGCTCACCGGGACAGAAAGAGACCCAGTACTTC
TRBV11-3,-,-,TRBJ2-3,CASGTGTDTQYF,TGTGCCAGCGGTACTGGCACAGATACGCAGTATTTT
TRBV27,-,few,TRBJ2-7,CASIIHRRERRYEQYF,TGTGCCAGCATCATCCATCGCCGGGAAAGACGCTACGAGCAGTACTTC
TRBV30,TRBD1,-,TRBJ1-5,CAWSAQGGNQPQHF,TGTGCCTGGAGTGCACAGGGGGGAAATCAGCCCCAGCATTTT
TRBV6-6,-,-,TRBJ1-2,CASGPPGLRERGYTF,TGTGCCAGCGGTCCTCCGGGACTCCGGGAGCGGGGCTACACCTTC
TRBV7-2,TRBD2,-,TRBJ2-7,CASSLEAGVSEQYF,TGTGCCAGCAGCTTAGAAGCGGGAGTAAGCGAGCAGTACTTC
TRBV24-1,TRBD1,-,TRBJ1-2,CATSSPPGQGATGYTF,TGTGCCACCAGCTCCCCCCCGGGACAGGGGGCCACTGGCTACACCTTC
TRBV18,-,-,TRBJ2-7,CASSPGADEQYF,TGTGCCAGCTCACCGGGAGCGGACGAGCAGTACTTC
TRBV7-8,-,-,TRBJ1-1,CASSLVRVPNTEAFF,TGTGCCAGCAGCTTAGTGCGGGTACCGAACACTGAAGCTTTCTTT
TRBV18,-,few,TRBJ2-3,CASSPDYVDTQYF,TGTGCCAGCTCACCCGACTACGTAGATACGCAGTATTTT
TRBV29-1,TRBD1,-,TRBJ1-2,CSVEDRGPNYGYTF,TGCAGCGTCGAAGACAGGGGGCCCAACTATGGCTACACCTTC
TRBV7-2,-,-,TRBJ2-7,CASSLERQVYEQYF,TGTGCCAGCAGCTTAGAGCGGCAGGTCTACGAGCAGTACTTC
TRBV6-1,TRBD1,-,TRBJ2-5,CASSDVGGEWETQYF,TGTGCCAGCAGTGACGTAGGGGGCGAGTGGGAGACCCAGTACTTC
TRBV29-1,-,-,TRBJ1-5,CSVMTGLNQPQHF,TGCAGCGTTATGACAGGTTTGAACCAGCCCCAGCATTTT
TRBV6-6,TRBD1,-,TRBJ1-6,CASSLTPGTGNSPLHF,TGTGCCAGCAGCCTAACGCCCGGGACAGGGAATTCACCCCTCCACTTT
TRBV18,TRBD2,-,TRBJ2-1,CASSLGLAGGLNEQFF,TGTGCCAGCTCACTGGGACTAGCGGGAGGGTTAAATGAGCAGTTCTTC
TRBV5-1,TRBD1,-,TRBJ1-5,CASSQPRDRDSNQPQHF,TGCGCCAGCAGCCAACCCCGGGACAGGGACTCGAATCAGCCCCAGCATTTT
TRBV18,-,-,TRBJ2-3,CASSYGTQATDTQYF,TGTGCCAGCTCGTACGGGACACAGGCCACAGATACGCAGTATTTT
TRBV5-1,TRBD1,-,TRBJ2-7,CASTDYTGQGEQYF,TGCGCCAGCACCGATTACACGGGACAGGGGGAGCAGTACTTC
TRBV10-3,-,-,TRBJ2-1,CAITRDLGNEQFF,TGTGCCATCACTCGAGACCTAGGCAATGAGCAGTTCTTC
TRBV7-3,TRBD2,-,TRBJ2-1,CASSLRGGARVEQFF,TGTGCCAGCAGCTTAAGGGGGGGAGCTAGAGTTGAGCAGTTCTTC
TRBV9,TRBD2,-,TRBJ2-7,CASSGGEGRPYEQYF,TGTGCCAGCAGCGGAGGGGAGGGTCGCCCCTACGAGCAGTACTTC
TRBV15,-,-,TRBJ2-2,CATSREWRDSYGGELFF,TGTGCCACCAGCAGAGAGTGGCGGGACTCCTACGGGGGGGAGCTGTTTTTT
TRBV7-3,TRBD2,-,TRBJ2-7,CASSLTPSGRSEQYF,TGTGCCAGCAGCTTAACTCCTAGCGGGAGAAGCGAGCAGTACTTC
TRBV7-2,TRBD1,once,TRBJ2-3,CASSRDRGRADTQYF,TGTGCCAGCAGCCGGGACAGGGGGCGCGCAGATACGCAGTATTTT
TRBV5-1,TRBD1,once,TRBJ1-2,CASSLGGQGVYGYTF,TGCGCCAGCAGCTTGGGCGGTCAGGGGGTCTATGGCTACACCTTC
TRBV5-6,-,-,TRBJ2-2,CASSLYGVGELFF,TGTGCCAGCAGCCTCTATGGTGTCGGGGAGCTGTTTTTT
TRBV6-2/TRBV6-3,TRBD2,-,TRBJ2-1,CASSYFRVLAGLAYNEQFF,TGTGCCAGCAGTTACTTTCGAGTACTAGCGGGCCTCGCCTACAATGAGCAGTTCTTC
TRBV9,TRBD2,-,TRBJ2-7,CASSIRWRERSVEQYF,TGTGCCAGCAGCATTAGGTGGCGGGAGCGGTCGGTCGAGCAGTACTTC
TRBV27,TRBD1,few,TRBJ1-3,CASSFRTGSGNTIYF,TGTGCCAGCAGTTTCCGGACAGGGTCTGGAAACACCATATATTTT
TRBV18,TRBD1,-,TRBJ1-1,CASSPLRTGDTEAFF,TGTGCCAGCTCACCACTACGGACAGGGGACACTGAAGCTTTCTTT
TRBV19,-,-,TRBJ1-2,CASSQGIPYGYTF,TGTGCCAGTAGTCAGGGGATCCCCTATGGCTACACCTTC
TRBV12-3/TRBV12-4,-,-,TRBJ2-7,CASSRDGAEQYF,TGTGCCAGCAGCCGGGATGGTGCGGAGCAGTACTTC
TRBV18,-,-,TRBJ1-3,CASSLQASFGNTIYF,TGTGCCAGCTCCCTACAGGCAAGTTTCGGAAACACCATATATTTT
TRBV7-8,TRBD2,-,TRBJ2-3,CASRGGRADTQYF,TGTGCCAGCAGAGGTGGGAGGGCAGATACGCAGTATTTT
TRBV5-1,TRBD2,-,TRBJ2-5,CASSLALGTSGHRYF,TGCGCCAGCAGCTTGGCCTTGGGGACTAGCGGTCACAGGTACTTC